Following are 23 T cell receptor beta chains from one sample sequenced in a study of early T cells in non-severe SARS-CoV-2 infection. TCRdb redid the calling of the 5' RACE reads with MiXCR, one entry per CDR3 protein. The table has approximately 69,000 distinct CDR3 sequences, about an eighth seen once. This sample comprised whole blood, obtained at baseline. These receptor sequences come from an adult who was a healthcare worker with PCR-confirmed SARS-CoV-2 infection or an uninfected control (not recorded which).

The chain joins TRBV29-1 to TRBJ2-5; D gene unclear. Per germline, CDR1 SQVTM and CDR2 ANQGSEA. V was pared by 0 bases and J by 5 bases, with 13 bases between. This CDR3 region has 14 residues. This CDR3 is CSVEDSVAPETQYF. The CDR3 DNA is TGCAGCGTTGAAGATTCTGTAGCCCCGGAGACCCAGTACTTC.

This clonotype has a handful of counts. This chain uses TRBV7-9 with TRBJ2-1; 8 bases map to TRBD2. The CDR3 length is 15 residues. Germline V lookup: CDR1 SEHNR, CDR2 FQNEAQ (reference sequence). The junction had 6 bases not matched to a gene; V was cut back by 5 bases and J by 3 bases. The CDR3 DNA reads as TGTGCCAGCAGCCCCAGCGGGAGTTACTACAATGAGCAGTTCTTC. Translating it yields CASSPSGSYYNEQFF. The full variable domain, in which reference TRBV7-9 and TRBJ2-1 provide the parts outside the CDR3, is DTGVSQNPRHKITKRGQNVTFRCDPISEHNRLYWYRQTLGQGPEFLTYFQNEAQLEKSRLLSDRFSAERPKGSFSTLEIQRTEQGDSAMYLCASSPSGSYYNEQFFGPGTRLTVL.

There are a few counts of this clonotype. V and J are TRBV5-6 and TRBJ1-6; D not resolved. Between the trimmed V and J ends, which lost 3 bases and 8 bases, there was a span of 12 bases. The CDR3 length is 14 residues. Germline V lookup: CDR1 SGHDT, CDR2 YYEEEE. CDR3: CASSSGQPHSPLHF. CDR3 DNA: TGTGCCAGCAGCTCCGGGCAGCCTCATTCACCCCTCCACTTT.

The chain recombines TRBV19 with TRBJ1-1; D is unresolved. In germline, CDR1 is LNHDA, CDR2 SQIVND (reference sequence). The CDR3 is made up of 12 amino acids. V was shortened by 3 bases and J by 2 bases, with 4 bases between the two germline ends. The CDR3 loop reads CASSMYNTEAFF. The CDR3 DNA sequence: TGTGCCAGTAGTATGTATAACACTGAAGCTTTCTTT.

A few counts support this clonotype. This chain connects TRBV12-3 or TRBV12-4 to TRBJ2-7; TRBD2 agrees at 9 bases. V lost 5 bases, J lost 5 bases, and 7 bases stayed unmatched. CDR3 length equals 14 residues. The CDR3 nucleotides read TGTGCCAGCAGTCCTTCGCCTAGCGGGAACGAGCAGTACTTC. It encodes CASSPSPSGNEQYF.

This clonotype showed up just a few times. The V call is TRBV6-5, the J call TRBJ2-2; 15 bases match TRBD2. Trimming at V came to 5 bases and at J to 6 bases, leaving 7 bases not matched to a gene. The length of the CDR3 is 17 residues. Per germline, CDR1 MNHEY and CDR2 SVGAGI. CDR3 DNA sequence: TGTGCCAGCAGTCTCGGACTAGCGGGGGGGCCGCCCGGGGAGCTGTTTTTT. This gives the protein CASSLGLAGGPPGELFF.

This clonotype was seen more than once but under ten times. The chain couples TRBV10-3 to TRBJ1-2; D ambiguous. This CDR3 has 12 amino acids. Per the germline V gene, CDR1 is ENHRY and CDR2 is SYGVKD. Trimming pared 2 bases from V and 5 bases from J, leaving 6 bases between. Here the CDR3 DNA reads TGTGCCATCAGTGAGGTAGTATATGGCTACACCTTC. The encoded protein is CAISEVVYGYTF.

This clonotype has a count of ten or more. The CDR3, as DNA: TGCAGTGCTAGGATCCGGGGCAACACCGGGGAGCTGTTTTTT. This sequence encodes CSARIRGNTGELFF. This sequence joins TRBV20-1 and TRBJ2-2; either TRBD1 or TRBD2 may fit D (5 bases each). Trimming cost V 3 bases and J 2 bases, with 10 bases left between them. The CDR3 is 14 amino acids. In germline, CDR1 is DFQATT, CDR2 SNEGSKA (reference sequence).

There are a few counts of this clonotype. The chain carries TRBV9 and TRBJ1-1; TRBD1 aligns across 7 bases. Germline V CDR1 and CDR2: SGDLS, YYNGEE. The CDR3 contains 15 residues. V dropped 0 bases and J dropped 3; count of bases not matched to a gene: 5. CDR3 region: CASSVGGGAYTEAFF. CDR3 nucleotide sequence: TGTGCCAGCAGCGTAGGAGGGGGCGCTTACACTGAAGCTTTCTTT. Based on the CDR3 plus reference TRBV9 and TRBJ1-1, the full variable domain is DSGVTQTPKHLITATGQRVTLRCSPRSGDLSVYWYQQSLDQGLQFLIQYYNGEERAKGNILERFSAQQFPDLHSELNLSSLELGDSALYFCASSVGGGAYTEAFFGQGTRLTVV.

This clonotype was observed a few times. V and J are TRBV4-1 and TRBJ2-7; D might be TRBD1 (5 bases). V lost 4 bases and J 3 bases, leaving 19 bases between the germline ends. The germline V gene has CDR1 MGHRA and CDR2 YSYEKL. There are 16 residues in the CDR3. DNA of the CDR3: TGCGCCAGCAGCCCAATGACAGTTTTTTTTGTCTACGAGCAGTACTTC. Its translation is CASSPMTVFFVYEQYF.

The chain links TRBV6-1 to TRBJ1-2; D may be TRBD1 (5 bases). V lost 10 bases, J lost 4 bases, and 16 bases lay in between. This CDR3 is built from 13 residues. Germline V CDR1 and CDR2: MNHNS, SASEGT. CDR3 bases: TGTGCCACCAGAAGAGACAGTACCTATGGCTACACCTTC. Translated: CATRRDSTYGYTF.

There are a few counts of this clonotype. V is TRBV20-1 and J is TRBJ1-1, with no clear D. Germline lookup yields CDR1 DFQATT and CDR2 SNEGSKA (reference sequence). V shed 6 bases and J shed 0 bases, with 11 bases lying between them. This CDR3 is built from 13 residues. In nucleotides, the CDR3 is TGCAGTGCCATATCGGCCGTGAACACTGAAGCTTTCTTT. Translation: CSAISAVNTEAFF.

The rearrangement joins TRBV5-6 to TRBJ2-5; 12 positions match TRBD2. Germline CDR1 SGHDT, CDR2 YYEEEE. V was pared by 5 bases and J by 2 bases, with 7 bases of the junction left unmatched. CDR3 length equals 16 residues. The CDR3 protein is CASSRLAGAKQETQYF. The DNA for the CDR3 is TGTGCCAGCAGTAGACTAGCGGGAGCTAAACAAGAGACCCAGTACTTC.

This clonotype occurred a few times. The rearrangement uses TRBV20-1 and TRBJ2-5, with D perhaps TRBD2 (5 bases). The V end was cut by 3 bases, the J end by 2 bases, with 16 bases between. The V gene's germline CDR1 is DFQATT and CDR2 SNEGSKA (reference sequence). The CDR3 is 15 amino acids. CDR3 in DNA: TGCAGTGCTAGGGGCAACCGGGATCGGCAAGAGACCCAGTACTTC. Translation gives CSARGNRDRQETQYF.

Concerning this clonotype itself: This clone may be a read error of a much larger clone one base away. The chain joins TRBV14 to TRBJ2-1; D may match TRBD1 or TRBD2 (5 bases each). Germline-derived CDR1 and CDR2 are SGHDN and FVKESK. This CDR3 region has 13 residues. In DNA form, the CDR3 reads TGTCCCAGCAGCCAAGTACAGGAGGTTGAGCAGTTCTTC. Its translation: CPSSQVQEVEQFF.

This clonotype was seen many times. This chain uses TRBV11-1 with TRBJ1-1, with no clear D. Per germline, CDR1 SGHAT and CDR2 FQDESV (reference sequence). The V gene lost 5 bases and the J gene lost 2 bases, with 15 bases spanning the gap. The CDR3 is 15 amino acids. The chain's CDR3 is CASSSLSGYNTEAFF. The CDR3 bases are TGTGCCAGCAGCAGCCTCTCGGGCTATAACACTGAAGCTTTCTTT.

This rearrangement joins TRBV28 to TRBJ2-3, with TRBD2 matching 8 bases. Germline V lookup: CDR1 MDHEN, CDR2 SYDVKM. CDR3 size: 14 residues. Losses at the gene ends were 6 bases for V and 5 bases for J; bases not matched to a gene: 7. CDR3 region: CASSSGGERDTQYF. CDR3 bases: TGTGCCAGCAGCTCGGGGGGGGAAAGAGATACGCAGTATTTT. Supplemented by reference TRBV28 and TRBJ2-3, the full variable domain reads DVKVTQSSRYLVKRTGEKVFLECVQDMDHENMFWYRQDPGLGLRLIYFSYDVKMKEKGDIPEGYSVSREKKERFSLILESASTNQTSMYLCASSSGGERDTQYFGPGTRLTVL.

V gene TRBV5-5 combines with J gene TRBJ2-3, with 7 bases aligning to TRBD1. J lost 0 bases, V lost 5 bases, and 3 bases had no gene match. The V gene's germline CDR1 is SGHKS and CDR2 YYEKEE (reference sequence). CDR3 length: 14 amino acids. CDR3 sequence reads: CASRRGQSTDTQYF. As DNA, the CDR3 is TGTGCCAGCAGGAGGGGACAGAGCACAGATACGCAGTATTTT.

As regards this clonotype: At one of its ends the junction is not consistent with the germline gene, which may arise from a read error. The J gene is TRBJ2-1, the V gene TRBV6-1; 9 bases match TRBD2. Germline-derived CDR1 and CDR2 are MNHNS and SASEGT. The CDR3 spans 15 residues. In DNA form, the CDR3 reads TGTGCCAGCAGTAAAGCTAGCGGGGAGTACAATGAGCAGTTCTTC. It encodes CASSKASGEYNEQFF.

This clonotype has at least ten counts. The chain couples TRBV19 to TRBJ2-7; 14 bases map to TRBD2. The V gene end was trimmed by 10 bases and the J gene end by 5 bases; junction bases not matched to a gene: 13. Germline CDR1 is LNHDA and CDR2 is SQIVND (reference sequence). The length of the CDR3 is 16 residues. In nucleotides, the CDR3 is TGTGCCACCCGAACCGGGACTAGCGGGAGACCTGACGAGCAGTACTTC. This translates into CATRTGTSGRPDEQYF.

Remarks on this clonotype: At one boundary the junction diverges from the germline segment, which might be a read error. The chain carries TRBV29-1 and TRBJ2-5; 8 nucleotides agree with TRBD2. CDR3 length equals 12 residues. CDR1 is SQVTM and CDR2 is ANQGSEA in the germline V gene. The CDR3, as DNA: TGCAGCGTAAGCGGGGGTCAAGAGACCCAGTACTTT. The encoded protein is CSVSGGQETQYF.

The chain is built from TRBV7-7 and TRBJ2-2; no clear D. V lost 1 base, J lost 8 bases, and 8 bases lay in between. This CDR3 has 13 residues. Looked up from germline, CDR1 is SSHAT and CDR2 is FNYEAQ (reference sequence). The CDR3 nucleotides are TGTGCCAGCAGCTTAGACCTCACTGGGGAGCTGTTTTTT. Its translation: CASSLDLTGELFF.

V is TRBV3-1 and J is TRBJ2-2, with D possibly TRBD2 on 5 matching bases. Looked up from germline, CDR1 is LGHDT and CDR2 is YNNKEL (reference sequence). V shed 0 bases and J shed 4 bases, with 12 bases lying between them. The CDR3 extends over 16 amino acids. The CDR3: CASSQDHRRVTGELFF. DNA of the CDR3: TGTGCCAGCAGCCAAGATCACCGGCGGGTCACCGGGGAGCTGTTTTTT.